These 26 T cell receptor beta chains were all obtained from the same sample, sequenced in a study of T cell changes during pregnancy in multiple sclerosis. TCRdb's table, derived via immunoSEQ multiplex PCR, lists solely in-frame clones and lacks some. The sample contains about 57,000 clones, around 93% of which appear only once. This sample comprised peripheral blood, obtained after pregnancy. These receptors were obtained from a female donor with multiple sclerosis, enrolled in a pregnancy study.

The rearrangement joins TRBV5-4 to TRBJ1-1; D not resolved. CDR3 length: 14 residues. V shed 0 bases and J shed 1 base, with 7 bases lying between them. Looked up from germline, CDR1 is SGHNT and CDR2 is YYREEE (reference sequence). The CDR3 DNA is TGTGCCAGCAGCTTGGGCGGCGGGAACACTGAAGCTTTCTTT. Amino acid sequence: CASSLGGGNTEAFF.

The sample holds one count of this clone. The chain has TRBV28 and TRBJ2-6; 7 nucleotides align to TRBD1. The trim removed 8 bases at V and 2 bases at J, leaving 6 bases unmatched. This CDR3 comprises 15 residues. Germline lookup yields CDR1 MDHEN and CDR2 SYDVKM. As DNA, the CDR3 is TGTGCCAGCGGGGGAAGGGGGCCTGGGGCCAACGTCCTGACTTTC. It specifies CASGGRGPGANVLTF.

The chain has TRBV5-6 and TRBJ2-1; D is uncertain. Looked up from germline, CDR1 is SGHDT and CDR2 is YYEEEE. The CDR3 length is 10 residues. The V end lost 6 bases, the J end lost 9 bases, and 7 bases lay between the germline ends. CDR3 bases: TGTGCCAGCACCTTCCGTGAGCAGTTCTTC. This encodes CASTFREQFF.

The chain couples TRBV4-2 to TRBJ1-3; D is perhaps TRBD1 (6 bases). Germline CDR1 and CDR2: LGHNA and YNFKEQ. The CDR3 runs 13 residues. Trimming cost V 3 bases and J 4 bases, with 7 bases left between them. The CDR3 reads CASSQDSGNTIYF. CDR3 nucleotide sequence: TGTGCCAGCAGCCAGGACAGCGGAAACACCATATATTTT.

The chain recombines TRBV6-4 with TRBJ2-1; 13 bases agree with TRBD2. J was trimmed by 8 bases and V by 8 bases; bases with no gene match: 9. The CDR3 spans 15 residues. CDR1 MRHNA and CDR2 SNTAGT come from the germline V gene. For the CDR3, the DNA is TGTGCCAGCTCCCCCGGGACTAGCGGGATCTATGAGCAGTTCTTC. Protein product: CASSPGTSGIYEQFF.

This CDR3 is CASSLRRKLGNTIYF. CDR3 DNA: TGTGCCAGCAGCTTACGGCGGAAACTCGGAAACACCATATATTTT. This rearrangement joins TRBV13 to TRBJ1-3; D is ambiguous. The CDR3 is 15 residues long. The germline V and J ends were trimmed by 2 bases and 4 bases, with 12 bases remaining between them. CDR1 is PRHDT and CDR2 is FYEKMQ in the germline V gene (reference sequence).

This rearrangement joins TRBV13 to TRBJ2-6; a weak D match, TRBD1 (6 bases). The V and J ends lost 5 bases and 1 base respectively, with 24 bases between them. The CDR3 sequence is 20 residues long. In germline, CDR1 is PRHDT, CDR2 FYEKMQ (reference sequence). CDR3 sequence reads: CASSLTRGPNTGSGANVLTF. The CDR3 DNA reads as TGTGCCAGCAGCCTAACCAGGGGACCAAATACGGGGTCTGGGGCCAACGTCCTGACTTTC.

V and J are TRBV28 and TRBJ1-4; the match to TRBD1 covers 7 bases. This CDR3 region has 15 residues. With 5 bases clipped from V and 6 bases from J, the junction kept 9 bases outside the gene matches. Germline CDR1 is MDHEN and CDR2 is SYDVKM. This chain's CDR3 is CASSGRVGGDEKLFF. CDR3 bases: TGTGCCAGCAGTGGAAGGGTAGGGGGCGATGAAAAACTGTTTTTT.

This clone is a singleton in its sample. The J gene is TRBJ2-7, the V gene TRBV4-3; no clear D gene. The CDR3 has 14 residues. Germline V gene sequence: CDR1 LGHNA, CDR2 YSLEER. The V and J ends lost 0 bases and 6 bases respectively, with 12 bases between them. The CDR3 is CASSQDLFAAEQYF. CDR3 nucleotide sequence: TGCGCCAGCAGCCAAGATCTTTTTGCGGCCGAGCAGTACTTC.

The V and J genes are TRBV9 and TRBJ1-2, with 7 bases that match TRBD1. The CDR3 has 13 residues. The J segment lost 4 bases and the V segment lost 5 bases, leaving 5 bases of the junction unmatched. Germline CDR1 is SGDLS and CDR2 is YYNGEE. This CDR3 is CASSNRGGYGYTF. CDR3 coding DNA: TGTGCCAGCAGTAACAGGGGCGGCTATGGCTACACCTTC.

The genes are TRBV5-4 and TRBJ2-3; tentative D call: TRBD2 (5 bases). Germline V gene data show CDR1 as SGHNT and CDR2 as YYREEE (reference sequence). The CDR3 extends over 11 amino acids. V lost 7 bases to trimming and J lost 4 bases, with 7 bases between them. The CDR3 loop reads CASGLPDTQYF. The CDR3 nucleotides read TGTGCCAGCGGACTGCCAGATACGCAGTATTTT. The full variable domain, in which reference TRBV5-4 and TRBJ2-3 provide the parts outside the CDR3, is ETGVTQSPTHLIKTRGQQVTLRCSSQSGHNTVSWYQQALGQGPQFIFQYYREEENGRGNFPPRFSGLQFPNYSSELNVNALELDDSALYLCASGLPDTQYFGPGTRLTVL.

The chain couples TRBV28 to TRBJ1-2; 9 bases map to TRBD1. Trimming at V came to 1 base and at J to 8 bases, leaving 5 bases not matched to a gene. The CDR3 totals 14 residues. In germline, CDR1 is MDHEN, CDR2 SYDVKM. The CDR3 DNA sequence: TGTGCCAGCAGTTTATCGGGACAGGGATACGGCTACACCTTC. It encodes CASSLSGQGYGYTF.

The J gene is TRBJ2-2, the V gene TRBV2; 7 bases are shared with TRBD2. This CDR3 contains 15 residues. Unmatched junction bases numbered 2, after V lost 2 bases and J lost 2 bases. The germline V gene encodes CDR1 SNHLY and CDR2 FYNNEI. The CDR3 bases are TGTGCCAGCAGTGAAATAGCGGGTAACACCGGGGAGCTGTTTTTT. Translation: CASSEIAGNTGELFF.

This clone was observed a single time. The chain couples TRBV4-3 to TRBJ2-3; D is uncertain. Trimming cost V 0 bases and J 2 bases, with 12 bases left between them. The CDR3 has 16 residues. CDR1 LGHNA and CDR2 YSLEER come from the germline V gene. CDR3 residues: CASSQDGLVNTDTQYF. Here the CDR3 DNA reads TGCGCCAGCAGCCAAGATGGGCTGGTTAACACAGATACGCAGTATTTT.

This chain uses TRBV18 with TRBJ2-1; possibly TRBD2 for D (5 bases). Germline CDR1 KGHSH, CDR2 LQKENI. The germline V and J ends were trimmed by 4 bases and 9 bases, with 16 bases remaining between them. The CDR3 loop spans 14 amino acids. The CDR3 DNA sequence: TGTGCCAGCTCACTACGGGTTGAGGGTTCTGAGCAGTTCTTC. This codes for CASSLRVEGSEQFF.

The chain links TRBV5-8 to TRBJ2-6; possibly TRBD1 for D (5 bases). The germline V gene has CDR1 SGHTS and CDR2 YDEGEE. The CDR3 runs to 15 residues. V lost 0 bases and J lost 2, with 6 bases in between. The CDR3 sequence: CASSLEGTGANVLTF. The CDR3 bases are TGTGCCAGCAGCTTGGAGGGGACTGGGGCCAACGTCCTGACTTTC.

The chain combines TRBV25-1 with TRBJ2-1; TRBD2 agrees at 9 bases. Germline-derived CDR1 and CDR2 are MGHDK and SYGVNS. The ends lost 3 bases at V and 0 bases at J; junction bases unmatched: 9. This CDR3 spans 18 amino acids. The CDR3 DNA follows: TGTGCCAGCAGTGACCCTAGTTTTAGCGGGAGCTCCTACAATGAGCAGTTCTTC. It is translated as CASSDPSFSGSSYNEQFF.

In its sample, this clone was seen once. This sequence joins TRBV28 and TRBJ2-5; 7 bases are a match to TRBD2. Trimming removed 0 bases from V and 5 bases from J; junction bases left unmatched: 6. This CDR3 comprises 15 residues. Germline V gene lookup returns CDR1 MDHEN and CDR2 SYDVKM. The CDR3: CASSLWGEGGETQYF. The CDR3 coding sequence is TGTGCCAGCAGTTTATGGGGCGAGGGAGGGGAGACCCAGTACTTC.

This rearrangement joins TRBV5-1 to TRBJ2-3, with D perhaps TRBD2 (5 bases). The CDR3 extends over 16 amino acids. Germline CDR1 SGHRS, CDR2 YFSETQ. V lost 0 bases and J lost 8, with 19 bases in between. In DNA, the CDR3 is TGCGCCAGCAGCTTGGGCCTCGGACTCATCGGTGGTACGCAGTATTTT. This gives the protein CASSLGLGLIGGTQYF. The variable domain in full, with the rest retrieved from reference TRBV5-1 and TRBJ2-3, is KAGVTQTPRYLIKTRGQQVTLSCSPISGHRSVSWYQQTPGQGLQFLFEYFSETQRNKGNFPGRFSGRQFSNSRSEMNVSTLELGDSALYLCASSLGLGLIGGTQYFGPGTRLTVL.

The V and J genes are TRBV6-1 and TRBJ1-5; possible D gene TRBD1, 5 bases. V dropped 4 bases and J dropped 1 base, with 11 bases sitting between them. The CDR3 runs 15 residues. Germline V gene data show CDR1 as MNHNS and CDR2 as SASEGT. The CDR3 bases are TGTGCCAGCAGTGTCGGGGGAACGAGCAATCAGCCCCAGCATTTT. Amino acids: CASSVGGTSNQPQHF.

The chain employs TRBV13 and TRBJ2-7; 7 nucleotides align to TRBD2. V gave up 1 base and J gave up 5 bases; unmatched junction bases: 8. Germline CDR1 PRHDT, CDR2 FYEKMQ (reference sequence). The CDR3 spans 15 residues. The CDR3 spells CASSLAGGSHDEQYF. CDR3 coding DNA: TGTGCCAGCAGCTTAGCGGGAGGTAGCCACGACGAGCAGTACTTC.

The V and J genes are TRBV6-5 and TRBJ1-5; the D is unclear. Germline V gives CDR1 MNHEY, CDR2 SVGAGI. The CDR3 has 13 amino acids. The germline V and J ends were trimmed by 2 bases and 7 bases, with 9 bases remaining between them. The CDR3 is CASSYRGLQPQHF. The CDR3 DNA sequence: TGTGCCAGCAGTTACCGAGGACTACAGCCCCAGCATTTT.

This chain joins TRBV28 and TRBJ2-1; 10 bases match TRBD2. CDR3 length: 16 amino acids. With V trimmed by 4 bases and J by 4 bases, 7 bases remained unmatched. The germline gives CDR1 MDHEN, CDR2 SYDVKM. The CDR3 DNA is TGTGCCAGCAGTTCAATTAGCGGGAGGACGTACAATGAGCAGTTCTTC. Encoded protein: CASSSISGRTYNEQFF.

The V gene is TRBV6-5, the J gene TRBJ1-2, with D perhaps matching TRBD1 (6 bases). Germline values: CDR1 MNHEY, CDR2 SVGAGI. The length of the CDR3 is 15 residues. The germline V and J ends were trimmed by 6 bases and 3 bases, with 17 bases remaining between them. CDR3 coding DNA: TGTGCCAGCAGCCATCCGGGAGGGACACACTATGGCTACACCTTC. Encoded protein: CASSHPGGTHYGYTF.

The rearrangement joins TRBV5-5 to TRBJ2-1, with a weak D call TRBD2 (6 bases). Germline V CDR1 and CDR2: SGHKS, YYEKEE (reference sequence). CDR3 length: 17 residues. Trimming stripped 4 bases from V and 0 bases from J, with 17 bases between. The CDR3 DNA is TGTGCCAGCAGCCCACTAGCAAAGGCAAGCTCCTACAATGAGCAGTTCTTC. Encoded protein: CASSPLAKASSYNEQFF.

V and J are TRBV11-2 and TRBJ1-3, with TRBD1 matching over 7 bases. The ends lost 6 bases at V and 2 bases at J; junction bases unmatched: 19. Germline V gene sequence: CDR1 SGHAT, CDR2 FQNNGV. This CDR3 comprises 19 residues. As DNA, the CDR3 is TGTGCCAGCAGTCGGCTGCGGGACAGCACGCCTAAAACTGGAAACACCATATATTTT. Translating it yields CASSRLRDSTPKTGNTIYF.